Shown below are 29 T cell receptor beta chains from a single sample sequenced in a study of tumor and adjacent non-tumor tissue in lung cancer. RNA was extracted from bulk tissue without any cell sorting. More than 3 cm separated this lung sample from the edge of the tumor. Three rounds of nested PCR, following a modified ARM-PCR protocol, produced the TCRbeta library. Each CDR3 protein gets one entry after TCRdb re-called the multiplex PCR reads with MiXCR. This sample has more than 55,000 distinct CDR3 sequences, with 76% found just once. Sequencing was performed on distant non-tumor lung tissue. The receptors stem from a man aged 55-75 years with non-small cell lung cancer.

As to this clonotype: The junction departs from germline at one end; a sequencing error may be responsible. The chain recombines TRBV5-1 with TRBJ2-5; 7 positions match TRBD2. This CDR3 spans 19 amino acids. Germline loops: CDR1 SGHRS, CDR2 YFSETQ. CDR3 in DNA: TGCGCCAGCAGCTTATACCCCAGCGGGATAGGCCCAAATCAAGAGACGCAGTACTTC. Translation: CASSLYPSGIGPNQETQYF.

To note about this clonotype: Relative to the germline gene, one junction end is altered; a read error may explain this. The J gene is TRBJ2-3, the V gene TRBV11-3; possible D gene TRBD2, 5 bases. The CDR3 consists of 16 residues. Germline V lookup: CDR1 SGHNT, CDR2 YENEEA. CDR3: CASSCGLSDSTVTQYF. Here the CDR3 DNA reads TGTGCCAGCAGCTGCGGGCTATCAGATAGCACAGTTACGCAGTATTTT.

As for this clonotype: One end of the junction does not line up with germline, which may come from a read error. The J gene is TRBJ2-3, the V gene TRBV5-4; 8 positions match TRBD2. Germline CDR1 is SGHNT and CDR2 is YYREEE (reference sequence). This CDR3 has 16 residues. The CDR3 reads CVSSPIEREPGDAQYF. The DNA for the CDR3 is TGTGTCAGCAGCCCTATAGAGCGGGAGCCCGGAGATGCGCAGTATTTT.

Details on this clonotype: The junction shows a germline mismatch at one end, possibly a read error. The rearrangement links TRBV4-1 to TRBJ2-1; TRBD1 aligns across 9 bases. CDR3 length equals 15 residues. The germline V gene has CDR1 MGHRA and CDR2 YSYEKL. The CDR3 DNA follows: TGCGCCAGCAGCCATACAGGGGGCTCTGACAATGAGCAGTTTTTC. It encodes CASSHTGGSDNEQFF.

As for this clonotype: A read error is possible here, since a much larger clone lies one base away. V and J are TRBV20-1 and TRBJ2-7, with D possibly being TRBD1 (7 bases). Trimming removed 4 bases from V and 6 bases from J, with 19 bases in between. Germline CDR1 reads DFQATT; CDR2 reads SNEGSKA (reference sequence). This CDR3 comprises 14 residues. CDR3 loop: CSAKLVRGESEQYF. The CDR3 DNA sequence: TGCAGTGCTAAATTGGTCAGGGGGGAATCCGAGCAGTACTTC.

In regard to this clonotype: This sequence may be a read error, since a much larger clone differs from it by one base. This chain connects TRBV13 to TRBJ2-7; D ambiguous. The CDR3 is made up of 14 amino acids. CDR1 is PRHDT and CDR2 is FYEKMQ in the germline V gene (reference sequence). The CDR3 loop reads CASCFSESSYEQYF. CDR3 DNA: TGTGCCAGCTGCTTTTCCGAAAGCTCCTACGAGCAGTACTTC.

At least ten counts were recorded for this clonotype. This chain links TRBV4-2 with TRBJ2-7; 9 nucleotides agree with TRBD2. After removal of 1 base from V and 4 bases from J, the junction contained 8 bases not matched to a gene. Germline CDR1 is LGHNA and CDR2 is YNFKEQ. This CDR3 region has 16 residues. CDR3 amino acids: CASSQARSSGSYEQYF. In nucleotides, the CDR3 is TGTGCCAGCAGCCAAGCTCGGAGTAGCGGGAGTTACGAGCAGTACTTC.

V usage is TRBV20-1 and J usage is TRBJ2-3; 11 bases are a match to TRBD2. V shed 7 bases, J shed 3 bases, and the junction held 12 bases outside the gene matches. This CDR3 has 16 amino acids. Looked up from germline, CDR1 is DFQATT and CDR2 is SNEGSKA (reference sequence). The CDR3 region has the DNA TGCAGTGATACTAGAACACTAGCGGGAGAGACAGATACGCAGTATTTT. This gives the protein CSDTRTLAGETDTQYF.

This clonotype was observed at least ten times. This chain connects TRBV20-1 to TRBJ1-2; D not resolved. Per germline, CDR1 DFQATT and CDR2 SNEGSKA (reference sequence). V was shortened by 4 bases and J by 3 bases, with 6 bases between the two germline ends. CDR3 length equals 11 residues. This chain's CDR3 is CSATGDYGYTF. CDR3 bases: TGCAGTGCTACCGGGGACTATGGCTACACCTTC.

This chain links TRBV5-1 with TRBJ2-1, with a possible D match to TRBD1 (5 bases). CDR1 and CDR2 from the germline V gene are SGHRS and YFSETQ. With 2 bases removed from V and 6 bases from J, the gap between germline ends came to 18 bases. This CDR3 has 16 amino acids. This CDR3 reads CASSLELRGWGNEQFF. DNA of the CDR3: TGCGCCAGCAGCTTAGAGCTAAGGGGATGGGGCAATGAGCAGTTCTTC.

A word on this clonotype: A much larger clone lies one base from this, so it may be a read error. Since the CDR3 does not end with the conserved phenylalanine or tryptophan, this likely comes from a read error. The chain joins TRBV20-1 to TRBJ1-4; TRBD1 agrees at 9 bases. The CDR3 has 14 amino acids. Germline assignment: CDR1 DFQATT and CDR2 SNEGSKA (reference sequence). V trimming: 2 bases; J trimming: 7 bases; junction bases outside the gene matches: 5. This chain's CDR3 is CSARLRDRVEKLFC. The CDR3 DNA follows: TGCAGTGCTAGACTCCGGGACAGGGTTGAAAAACTGTTTTGT.

The V and J genes are TRBV11-1 and TRBJ2-1; D unresolved. This CDR3 has 13 residues. Trimming took 5 bases from V and 3 from J, leaving 8 bases between them. Germline V gives CDR1 SGHAT, CDR2 FQDESV (reference sequence). This CDR3 reads CASSAADYNEQFF. The CDR3 region has the DNA TGTGCCAGCAGCGCCGCGGACTACAATGAGCAGTTCTTC.

This chain joins TRBV7-3 and TRBJ2-7, with TRBD2 matching 13 bases. CDR3 length equals 14 residues. V lost 6 bases and J lost 7; bases outside the gene matches: 6. Germline CDR1 and CDR2: SGHTA and FQGTGA. CDR3 region: CASSYGLAGEEQYF. CDR3 sequence (DNA): TGTGCCAGCAGTTACGGACTAGCGGGAGAGGAGCAGTACTTC.

Remarks on this clonotype: Being one base from a much bigger clone, this may be a read error. No conserved phenylalanine or tryptophan is present at the end of the CDR3, so a read error is the likely explanation. The V gene is TRBV5-1, the J gene TRBJ2-7, with 7 bases matching TRBD1. The V and J ends lost 4 bases and 0 bases, in that order; junction bases with no gene match: 7. CDR1 and CDR2 from the germline V gene are SGHRS and YFSETQ. The length of the CDR3 is 15 residues. The CDR3 protein is CASSPIGTVSYEQYL. CDR3 nucleotides: TGCGCCAGCAGCCCAATCGGGACAGTCTCCTACGAGCAGTACTTA.

This clonotype was seen only a few times. The V gene is TRBV19, the J gene TRBJ1-5, with 7 bases aligning to TRBD1. CDR3 length: 15 residues. Germline CDR1 LNHDA, CDR2 SQIVND (reference sequence). V lost 5 bases, J lost 0 bases, and 4 bases stayed unmatched. In DNA form, the CDR3 reads TGTGCCAGTAGTGCCGGGACAGCTAGCAATCAGCCCCAGCATTTT. The encoded protein is CASSAGTASNQPQHF. Supplemented by reference TRBV19 and TRBJ1-5, the full variable domain reads DGGITQSPKYLFRKEGQNVTLSCEQNLNHDAMYWYRQDPGQGLRLIYYSQIVNDFQKGDIAEGYSVSREKKESFPLTVTSAQKNPTAFYLCASSAGTASNQPQHFGDGTRLSIL.

About this clonotype itself: A much larger clonotype is one base distant, so this may be a read error. This chain links TRBV11-2 with TRBJ1-2, with D possibly matching TRBD1 (5 bases). The CDR3 runs 12 residues. Germline V CDR1 and CDR2: SGHAT, FQNNGV. Here the CDR3 DNA reads TGTGTCAGCAGAGCAGGGATAGGTGGCTACACCTTC. This translates into CVSRAGIGGYTF.

Comments on this clonotype: The junction shows a germline mismatch at one end, possibly a read error. The chain links TRBV10-2 to TRBJ2-1; D call uncertain. Germline V CDR1 and CDR2: WSHSY, SAAADI. This CDR3 spans 11 amino acids. CDR3 nucleotides: TGTGCCAGCAGTGGAAACAATGAGCAGTTCTTC. It specifies CASSGNNEQFF.

About this clonotype: Since no conserved phenylalanine or tryptophan closes the CDR3, a read error is the likely cause. V gene TRBV11-1 combines with J gene TRBJ2-7; tentative D call: TRBD1 (7 bases). Germline-derived CDR1 and CDR2 are SGHAT and FQDESV (reference sequence). The ends were cut back, 1 base at V and 2 bases at J, with 12 bases in the middle. This CDR3 has 15 amino acids. CDR3 nucleotide sequence: TGTGCCAGCAGCTTAGACCAGGGGGGTCCCTACGAGCAGTACCTC. Translated: CASSLDQGGPYEQYL.

Note on this clonotype: Relative to the germline gene, one junction end is altered; a read error may explain this. The chain joins TRBV14 to TRBJ2-1; D is ambiguous. The CDR3 is 14 amino acids. Germline V CDR1 and CDR2: SGHDN, FVKESK. CDR3: CTSSQEQQNDEQFF. The CDR3 DNA reads TGTACCAGCAGCCAAGAGCAACAGAACGATGAGCAGTTCTTC.

In regard to this clonotype: Compared with germline, one end of the junction differs, possibly owing to a read error. V is TRBV20-1 and J is TRBJ2-1, with D unresolved. The germline V gene encodes CDR1 DFQATT and CDR2 SNEGSKA (reference sequence). The CDR3 length is 14 residues. CDR3 sequence: CSARDQRINYEKFF. DNA of the CDR3: TGCAGTGCTAGAGATCAACGGATTAACTATGAGAAGTTCTTC.

This clonotype is a singleton in its sample. A much larger clone sits a single nucleotide away, making a read error possible. The chain links TRBV5-1 to TRBJ2-5; 10 nucleotides line up with TRBD1. There are 15 residues in the CDR3. CDR1 and CDR2 from the germline V gene are SGHRS and YFSETQ. For the CDR3, the DNA is TGCACCAGCAGCTGGGGACAGGGGTCCCAAGAGACCCAGTACTTC. As protein: CTSSWGQGSQETQYF.

The rearrangement uses TRBV5-5 and TRBJ2-7; 11 bases line up with TRBD1. The V gene's germline CDR1 is SGHKS and CDR2 YYEKEE (reference sequence). The CDR3 extends over 14 amino acids. V lost 4 bases, J lost 3 bases, and 3 bases stayed unmatched. The chain's CDR3 is CASSLGQGVYEQYF. CDR3 bases: TGTGCCAGCAGCCTGGGACAGGGGGTCTACGAGCAGTACTTC.

Only a few counts were recorded for this clonotype. The chain uses TRBV18 and TRBJ2-3; TRBD2 matches at 7 bases. CDR1 is KGHSH, CDR2 LQKENI, per germline. Losses at the gene ends were 2 bases for V and 2 bases for J; bases not matched to a gene: 7. This CDR3 has 16 residues. The CDR3: CASSPGTIGNTDTQYF. CDR3 nucleotide sequence: TGTGCCAGCTCACCAGGGACTATCGGGAACACAGATACGCAGTATTTT. Supplemented by reference TRBV18 and TRBJ2-3, the full variable domain reads NAGVMQNPRHLVRRRGQEARLRCSPMKGHSHVYWYRQLPEEGLKFMVYLQKENIIDESGMPKERFSAEFPKEGPSILRIQQVVRGDSAAYFCASSPGTIGNTDTQYFGPGTRLTVL.

This clonotype showed up just once. A junction end diverges from the germline sequence, so it may reflect a read error. V and J are TRBV20-1 and TRBJ2-3, with 8 bases matching TRBD2. This CDR3 region has 18 residues. The germline CDR1 and CDR2 sequences are DFQATT and SNEGSKA (reference sequence). Here the CDR3 reads CSAAPPGPAGELSDTQYF. In DNA form, the CDR3 reads TGCAGTGCCGCTCCTCCGGGACCAGCGGGAGAATTGTCAGATACACAGTATTTT.

This rearrangement joins TRBV6-5 to TRBJ2-1; TRBD2 agrees at 9 bases. Germline CDR1 MNHEY, CDR2 SVGAGI. The CDR3 covers 16 residues. Trimming took 6 bases from V and 14 from J; bases not matched to a gene: 20. This chain's CDR3 is CASSTTSGHSCNEEFF. CDR3 coding DNA: TGTGCCAGCAGCACGACTAGCGGCCACTCCTGCAATGAAGAGTTCTTC.

On this clonotype itself: The CDR3 does not close with the conserved phenylalanine or tryptophan, likely indicating a read error. The J gene is TRBJ2-2, the V gene TRBV12-3 or TRBV12-4; D might be TRBD2 (5 bases). This CDR3 is 16 amino acids long. The CDR3 DNA is TGTGTCAGCAGTTTAGGAGGAGGCCGAGGCACCGGGGAGCTGTTTTAT. Translation: CVSSLGGGRGTGELFY.

The chain joins TRBV6-1 to TRBJ1-5; perhaps TRBD1 as D (6 bases). The CDR3 has 14 amino acids. V lost 9 bases to trimming and J lost 7 bases, with 19 bases between them. Germline V gives CDR1 MNHNS, CDR2 SASEGT. DNA of the CDR3: TGTGCCAGTAATGTACAGGGAGGAGAACAGCCCCAGCATTTT. This translates into CASNVQGGEQPQHF.

The rearrangement uses TRBV5-1 and TRBJ2-7; perhaps D is TRBD1 or TRBD2 (5 bases each). Germline V lookup: CDR1 SGHRS, CDR2 YFSETQ. This CDR3 is built from 14 residues. V shed 0 bases and J shed 9 bases, with 16 bases lying between them. CDR3 sequence reads: CASSLELGVDGQYF. In DNA, the CDR3 is TGCGCCAGCAGCTTGGAACTAGGGGTAGACGGGCAGTACTTC.

This chain links TRBV5-4 with TRBJ2-3; 8 bases match TRBD2. Germline trimming cut 4 bases from V and 6 bases from J; bases unmatched to any gene: 13. The germline gives CDR1 SGHNT, CDR2 YYREEE (reference sequence). The CDR3 loop spans 16 amino acids. CDR3 amino acids: CASSPIERERGDTQYF. The DNA for the CDR3 is TGTGCCAGCAGCCCTATCGAGCGGGAGAGGGGTGATACGCAGTATTTT.